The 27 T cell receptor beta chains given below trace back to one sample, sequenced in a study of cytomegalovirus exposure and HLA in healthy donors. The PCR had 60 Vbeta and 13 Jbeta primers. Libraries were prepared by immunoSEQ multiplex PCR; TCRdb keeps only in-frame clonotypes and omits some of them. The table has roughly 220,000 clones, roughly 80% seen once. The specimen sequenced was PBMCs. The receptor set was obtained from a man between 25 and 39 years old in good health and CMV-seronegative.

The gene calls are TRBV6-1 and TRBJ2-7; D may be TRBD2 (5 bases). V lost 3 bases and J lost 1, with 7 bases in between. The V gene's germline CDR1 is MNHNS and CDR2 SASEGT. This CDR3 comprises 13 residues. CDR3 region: CASSEGRSYEQYF. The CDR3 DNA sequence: TGTGCCAGCAGTGAGGGGAGATCCTACGAGCAGTACTTC.

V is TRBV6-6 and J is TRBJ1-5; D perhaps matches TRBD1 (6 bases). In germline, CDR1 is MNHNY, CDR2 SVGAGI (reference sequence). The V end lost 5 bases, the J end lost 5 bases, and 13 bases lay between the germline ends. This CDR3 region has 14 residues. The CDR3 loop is CASSRQYRDQPQHF. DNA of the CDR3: TGTGCCAGCAGTAGGCAGTACAGGGATCAGCCCCAGCATTTT.

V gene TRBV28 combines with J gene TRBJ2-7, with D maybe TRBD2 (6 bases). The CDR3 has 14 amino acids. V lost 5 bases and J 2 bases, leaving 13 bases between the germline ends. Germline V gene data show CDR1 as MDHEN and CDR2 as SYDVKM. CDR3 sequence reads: CASSLGAGPYEQYF. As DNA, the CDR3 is TGTGCCAGCAGTCTTGGTGCGGGACCCTACGAGCAGTACTTC. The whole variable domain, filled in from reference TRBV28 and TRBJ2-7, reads DVKVTQSSRYLVKRTGEKVFLECVQDMDHENMFWYRQDPGLGLRLIYFSYDVKMKEKGDIPEGYSVSREKKERFSLILESASTNQTSMYLCASSLGAGPYEQYFGPGTRLTVT.

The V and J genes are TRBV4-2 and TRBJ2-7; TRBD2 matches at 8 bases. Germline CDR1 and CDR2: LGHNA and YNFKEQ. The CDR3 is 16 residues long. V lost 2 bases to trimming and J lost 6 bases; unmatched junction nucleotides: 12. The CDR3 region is CASSQTSGTSTPEQYF. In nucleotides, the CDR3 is TGTGCCAGCAGCCAAACCTCCGGGACTAGTACTCCCGAGCAGTACTTC.

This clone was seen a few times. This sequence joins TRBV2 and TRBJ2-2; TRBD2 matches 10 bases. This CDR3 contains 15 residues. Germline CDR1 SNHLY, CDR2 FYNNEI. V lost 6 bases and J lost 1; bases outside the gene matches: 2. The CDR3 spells CASRRLAGNTGELFF. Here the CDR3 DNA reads TGTGCCAGCAGGCGACTAGCGGGGAACACCGGGGAGCTGTTTTTT.

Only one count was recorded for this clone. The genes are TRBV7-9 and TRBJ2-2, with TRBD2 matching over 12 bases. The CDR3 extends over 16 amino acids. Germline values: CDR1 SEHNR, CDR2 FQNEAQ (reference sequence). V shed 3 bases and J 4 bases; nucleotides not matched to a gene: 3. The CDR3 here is CASSFGLAGTTGELFF. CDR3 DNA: TGTGCCAGCAGCTTTGGACTAGCGGGGACCACCGGGGAGCTGTTTTTT.

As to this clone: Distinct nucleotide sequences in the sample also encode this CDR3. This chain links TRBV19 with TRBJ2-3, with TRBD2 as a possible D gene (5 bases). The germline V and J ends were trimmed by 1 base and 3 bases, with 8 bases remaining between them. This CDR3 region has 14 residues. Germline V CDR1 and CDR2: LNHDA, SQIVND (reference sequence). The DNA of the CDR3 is TGTGCCAGTAGTATAGTCCCGGGGACAGATACGCAGTATTTT. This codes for CASSIVPGTDTQYF. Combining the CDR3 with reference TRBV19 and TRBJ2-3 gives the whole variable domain DGGITQSPKYLFRKEGQNVTLSCEQNLNHDAMYWYRQDPGQGLRLIYYSQIVNDFQKGDIAEGYSVSREKKESFPLTVTSAQKNPTAFYLCASSIVPGTDTQYFGPGTRLTVL.

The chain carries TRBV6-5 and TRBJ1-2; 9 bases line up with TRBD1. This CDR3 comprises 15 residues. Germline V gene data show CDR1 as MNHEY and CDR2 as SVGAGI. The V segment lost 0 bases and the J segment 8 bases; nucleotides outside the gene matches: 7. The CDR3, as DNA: TGTGCCAGCAGTTACTCGAGACAGGGGGTTGGCGGCTACACCTTC. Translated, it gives CASSYSRQGVGGYTF.

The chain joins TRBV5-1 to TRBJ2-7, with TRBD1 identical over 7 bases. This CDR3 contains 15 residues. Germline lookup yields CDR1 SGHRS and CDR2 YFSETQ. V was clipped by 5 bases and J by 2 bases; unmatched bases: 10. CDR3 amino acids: CASSPIPGQPYEQYF. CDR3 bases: TGCGCCAGCAGTCCCATCCCGGGACAGCCCTACGAGCAGTACTTC.

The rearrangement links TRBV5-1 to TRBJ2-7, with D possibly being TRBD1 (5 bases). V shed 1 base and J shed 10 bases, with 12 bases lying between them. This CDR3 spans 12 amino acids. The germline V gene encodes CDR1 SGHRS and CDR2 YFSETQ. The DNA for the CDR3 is TGCGCCAGCAGCTTGACGCTAGGGGTCCAGTACTTC. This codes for CASSLTLGVQYF.

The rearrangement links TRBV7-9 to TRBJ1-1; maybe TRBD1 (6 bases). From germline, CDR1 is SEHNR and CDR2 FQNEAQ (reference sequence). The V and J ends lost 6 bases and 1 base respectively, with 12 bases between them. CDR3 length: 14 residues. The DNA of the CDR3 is TGTGCCAGCAGACCGGACAGCTCGAACACTGAAGCTTTCTTT. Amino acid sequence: CASRPDSSNTEAFF.

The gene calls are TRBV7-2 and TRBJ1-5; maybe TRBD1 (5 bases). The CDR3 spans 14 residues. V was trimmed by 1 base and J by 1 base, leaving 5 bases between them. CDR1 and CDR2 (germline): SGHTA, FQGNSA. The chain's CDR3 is CASSLGTSNQPQHF. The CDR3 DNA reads TGTGCCAGCAGCTTAGGGACAAGCAATCAGCCCCAGCATTTT.

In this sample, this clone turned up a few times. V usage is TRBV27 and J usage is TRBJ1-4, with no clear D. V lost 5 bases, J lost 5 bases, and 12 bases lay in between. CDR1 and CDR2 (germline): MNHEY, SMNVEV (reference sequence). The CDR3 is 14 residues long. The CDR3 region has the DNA TGTGCCAGCAGTGGAGGGAGAGGAAATGAAAAACTGTTTTTT. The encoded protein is CASSGGRGNEKLFF.

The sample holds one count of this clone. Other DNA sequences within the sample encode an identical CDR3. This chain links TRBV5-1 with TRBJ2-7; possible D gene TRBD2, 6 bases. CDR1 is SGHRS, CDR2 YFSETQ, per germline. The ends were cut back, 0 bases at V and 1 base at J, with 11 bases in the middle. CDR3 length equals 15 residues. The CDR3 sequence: CASSLVAGSSYEQYF. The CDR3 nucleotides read TGCGCCAGCAGCTTGGTTGCGGGGTCATCCTACGAGCAGTACTTC.

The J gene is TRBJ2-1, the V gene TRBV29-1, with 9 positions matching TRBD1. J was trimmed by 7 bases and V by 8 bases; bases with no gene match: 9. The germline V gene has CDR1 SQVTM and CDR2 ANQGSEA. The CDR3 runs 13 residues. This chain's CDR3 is CSLRTGEGNEQFF. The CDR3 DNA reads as TGCAGCCTTCGGACAGGGGAGGGGAATGAGCAGTTCTTC.

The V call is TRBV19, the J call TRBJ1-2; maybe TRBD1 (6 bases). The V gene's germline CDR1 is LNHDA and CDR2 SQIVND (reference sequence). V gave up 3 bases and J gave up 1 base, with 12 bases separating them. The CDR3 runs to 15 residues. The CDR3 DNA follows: TGTGCCAGTAGTATCACTTCAGGGGTTAACTATGGCTACACCTTC. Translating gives CASSITSGVNYGYTF.

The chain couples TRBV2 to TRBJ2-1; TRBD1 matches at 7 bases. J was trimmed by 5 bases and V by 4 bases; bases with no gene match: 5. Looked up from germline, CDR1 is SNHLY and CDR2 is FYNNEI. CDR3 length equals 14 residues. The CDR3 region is CASSGWGQNNEQFF. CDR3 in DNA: TGTGCCAGCAGTGGTTGGGGACAGAACAATGAGCAGTTCTTC.

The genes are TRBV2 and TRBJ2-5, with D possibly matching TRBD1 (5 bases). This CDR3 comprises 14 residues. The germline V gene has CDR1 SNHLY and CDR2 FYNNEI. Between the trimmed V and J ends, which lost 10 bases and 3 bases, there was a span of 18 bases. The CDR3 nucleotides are TGTGCCACCTTGAGGATAGACAGAGAAGAGACCCAGTACTTC. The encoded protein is CATLRIDREETQYF.

CDR3 sequence (DNA): TGTGCCACCAGCAGTTTCTCAGGGGAAGCTTTCTTT. This gives the protein CATSSFSGEAFF. The chain is built from TRBV15 and TRBJ1-1, with D possibly TRBD1 on 5 matching bases. Germline values: CDR1 LNHNV, CDR2 YYDKDF (reference sequence). Trimming cost V 3 bases and J 8 bases, with 10 bases left between them. This CDR3 comprises 12 residues.

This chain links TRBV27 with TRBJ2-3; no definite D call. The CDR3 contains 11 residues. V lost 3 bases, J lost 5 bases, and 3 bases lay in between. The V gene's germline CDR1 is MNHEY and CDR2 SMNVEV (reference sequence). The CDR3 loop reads CASSLRDTQYF. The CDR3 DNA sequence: TGTGCCAGCAGTTTGAGAGATACGCAGTATTTT.

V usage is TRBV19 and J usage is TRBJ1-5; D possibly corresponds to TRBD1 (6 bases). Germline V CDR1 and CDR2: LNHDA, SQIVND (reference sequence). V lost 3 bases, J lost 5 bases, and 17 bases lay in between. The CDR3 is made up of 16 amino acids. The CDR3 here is CASSMLWPGVDQPQHF. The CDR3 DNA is TGTGCCAGTAGTATGCTCTGGCCAGGGGTCGATCAGCCCCAGCATTTT.

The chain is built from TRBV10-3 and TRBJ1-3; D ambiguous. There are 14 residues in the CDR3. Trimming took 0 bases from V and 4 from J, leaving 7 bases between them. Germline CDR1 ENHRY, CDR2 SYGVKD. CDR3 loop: CAISESGEGNTIYF. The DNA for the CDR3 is TGTGCCATCAGTGAGTCGGGAGAAGGAAACACCATATATTTT.

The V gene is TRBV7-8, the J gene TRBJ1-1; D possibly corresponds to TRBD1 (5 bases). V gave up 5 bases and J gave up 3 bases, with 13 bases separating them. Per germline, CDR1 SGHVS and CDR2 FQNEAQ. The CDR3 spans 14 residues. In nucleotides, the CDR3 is TGTGCCAGCAGCCCGGTGGTAGGGGACACTGAAGCTTTCTTT. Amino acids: CASSPVVGDTEAFF.

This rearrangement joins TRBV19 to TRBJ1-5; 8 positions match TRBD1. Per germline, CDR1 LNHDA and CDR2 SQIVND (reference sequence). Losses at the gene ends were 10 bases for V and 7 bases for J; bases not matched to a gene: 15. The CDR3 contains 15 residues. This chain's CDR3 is CATKYEDRAGQPQHF. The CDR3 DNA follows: TGTGCCACCAAGTATGAGGACAGGGCGGGGCAGCCCCAGCATTTT.

DNA for the CDR3: TGTGCCAGCAGCCCTTACCGAGAAGGAGTCTCTGGCTACACCTTC. It encodes CASSPYREGVSGYTF. The gene calls are TRBV11-2 and TRBJ1-2, with D unresolved. The CDR3 is made up of 15 amino acids. Trimming removed 5 bases at V and 7 bases at J, with 20 bases between. Germline values: CDR1 SGHAT, CDR2 FQNNGV.

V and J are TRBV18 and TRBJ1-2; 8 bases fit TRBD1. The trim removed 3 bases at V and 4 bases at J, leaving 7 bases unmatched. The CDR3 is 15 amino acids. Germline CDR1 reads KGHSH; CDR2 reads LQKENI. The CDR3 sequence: CASSPTGGISYGYTF. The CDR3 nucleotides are TGTGCCAGCTCACCCACAGGGGGGATTAGCTATGGCTACACCTTC. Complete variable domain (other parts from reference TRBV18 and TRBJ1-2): NAGVMQNPRHLVRRRGQEARLRCSPMKGHSHVYWYRQLPEEGLKFMVYLQKENIIDESGMPKERFSAEFPKEGPSILRIQQVVRGDSAAYFCASSPTGGISYGYTFGSGTRLTVV.

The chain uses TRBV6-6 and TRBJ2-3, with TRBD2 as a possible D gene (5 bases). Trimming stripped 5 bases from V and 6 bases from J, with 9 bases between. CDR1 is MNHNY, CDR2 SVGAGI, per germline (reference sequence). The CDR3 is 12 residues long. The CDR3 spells CASSQTTDTQYF. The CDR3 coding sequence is TGTGCCAGCAGTCAGACTACGGATACGCAGTATTTT.